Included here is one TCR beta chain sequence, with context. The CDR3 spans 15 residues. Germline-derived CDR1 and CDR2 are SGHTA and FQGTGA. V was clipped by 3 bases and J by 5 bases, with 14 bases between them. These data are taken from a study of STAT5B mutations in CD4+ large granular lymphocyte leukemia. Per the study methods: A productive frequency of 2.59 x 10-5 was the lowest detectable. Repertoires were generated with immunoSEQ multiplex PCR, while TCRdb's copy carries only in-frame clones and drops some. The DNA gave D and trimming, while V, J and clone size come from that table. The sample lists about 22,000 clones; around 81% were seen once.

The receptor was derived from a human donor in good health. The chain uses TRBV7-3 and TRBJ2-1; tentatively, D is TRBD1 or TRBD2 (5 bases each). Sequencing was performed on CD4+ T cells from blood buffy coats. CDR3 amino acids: CASSFQGSGNNEQFF. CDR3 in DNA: TGTGCCAGCAGCTTTCAGGGTTCGGGAAACAATGAGCAGTTCTTC.